This is a list of T cell receptor beta chains from one sample in a study of regulatory T cells in long-lasting Graves disease. TCRdb reprocessed the multiplex PCR reads with MiXCR, giving one entry per CDR3 protein. This sample has around 420,000 distinct CDR3 sequences, with roughly 16% found just once. This specimen was peripheral blood mononuclear cells (PBMCs), taken at new diagnosis, from a patient treated with antithyroid drugs. The receptors stem from a female donor with Graves disease. CDR3s include the opening cysteine and the closing phenylalanine or tryptophan. A D gene is named only where the DNA matches it firmly. A row's size may be missing; if present it is once, few, many or a size class.

V gene,J gene,D gene,clone size,CDR3 protein,CDR3 DNA
TRBV29-1,TRBJ2-7,TRBD2,few,CSAELREGAYEQYF,TGCAGCGCAGAACTCCGGGAGGGAGCTTACGAGCAGTACTTC
TRBV20-1,TRBJ2-5,-,many,CSARTGEETQYF,TGCAGTGCGCGGACTGGTGAAGAGACCCAGTACTTC
TRBV12-3/TRBV12-4,TRBJ1-3,-,-,CASSNRVSGNTIYF,TGTGCCAGCAGTAACCGGGTCTCTGGAAACACCATATATTTT
TRBV2,TRBJ2-1,-,many,CASSYSLGPSYNEQFF,TGTGCCAGCAGTTATTCACTAGGACCCTCCTACAATGAGCAGTTCTTC
TRBV20-1,TRBJ2-2,TRBD2,-,CSASPVGGGTGELFF,TGCAGTGCTAGCCCCGTGGGGGGGGGTACCGGGGAGCTGTTTTTT
TRBV29-1,TRBJ2-2,-,few,CSVEGYGGLNTGELFF,TGCAGCGTTGAAGGTTACGGGGGGCTGAACACCGGGGAGCTGTTTTTT
TRBV27,TRBJ1-2,-,many,CASSLSGAGSHYGYTF,TGTGCCAGCAGTTTATCCGGGGCAGGGAGTCACTATGGCTACACCTTC
TRBV7-2,TRBJ2-7,-,-,CASSLGSGRETPYEQYF,TGTGCCAGCAGCTTAGGGTCAGGTCGGGAGACGCCCTACGAGCAGTACTTC
TRBV9,TRBJ2-7,-,few,CASSGRDSSVEQYF,TGTGCCAGCAGCGGGCGGGACAGCAGCGTAGAGCAGTACTTC
TRBV5-1,TRBJ2-1,TRBD2,once,CASSLLAGVSETQFF,TGCGCCAGCAGCTTACTAGCGGGGGTTTCGGAGACCCAGTTCTTC
TRBV20-1,TRBJ2-5,-,many,CSAFSDSNRETQYF,TGCAGTGCTTTCTCGGACTCTAACCGAGAGACCCAGTACTTC
TRBV6-5,TRBJ2-3,-,-,CASSSSGQLRTDTQYF,TGTGCCAGCAGTTCCTCCGGACAGCTAAGAACAGATACGCAGTATTTT
TRBV4-1,TRBJ2-1,TRBD1,-,CAGSQPGQGFNEQFF,TGCGCCGGCAGCCAGCCGGGACAGGGGTTCAATGAGCAGTTCTTC
TRBV15,TRBJ1-5,-,-,CATSRDYVQNQPQHF,TGTGCCACCAGCAGAGATTACGTGCAGAATCAGCCCCAGCATTTT
TRBV7-9,TRBJ2-5,TRBD2,many,CASSWLGVTSGRAVGETQYF,TGTGCCAGCAGCTGGCTGGGGGTGACTAGCGGGAGGGCCGTAGGAGAGACCCAGTACTTC
TRBV20-1,TRBJ2-3,-,many,CSAKKGQSTDTQYF,TGCAGTGCTAAAAAAGGGCAGAGCACAGATACGCAGTATTTT
TRBV30,TRBJ1-1,-,many,CAWEENTEAFF,TGTGCCTGGGAAGAAAACACTGAAGCTTTCTTT
TRBV12-3/TRBV12-4,TRBJ2-6,-,many,CASSFKGGANVLTF,TGTGCCAGCAGTTTTAAGGGTGGGGCCAACGTCCTGACTTTC
TRBV10-3,TRBJ2-4,-,-,CAISELSGPGGNIQYF,TGTGCCATCAGTGAGTTATCGGGGCCCGGTGGAAACATTCAGTACTTC
TRBV7-2,TRBJ2-7,-,many,CASSQLRLRMYEQYF,TGTGCCAGCAGCCAACTTAGGCTACGGATGTACGAGCAGTACTTC
TRBV20-1,TRBJ2-7,-,many,CSARDQGSLSYEQYF,TGCAGTGCTAGAGATCAAGGGTCCTTAAGTTACGAGCAGTACTTC
TRBV11-2,TRBJ2-1,-,many,CASSVVATYNEQFF,TGTGCCAGCAGCGTTGTGGCGACCTACAATGAGCAGTTCTTC
TRBV2,TRBJ2-7,TRBD2,-,CASTLEAREGEQYF,TGTGCCAGCACCCTAGAAGCTAGGGAGGGCGAGCAGTACTTC
TRBV2,TRBJ2-7,-,-,CASSEALVQAYEQYF,TGTGCCAGCAGTGAAGCTCTGGTGCAGGCCTACGAGCAGTACTTC